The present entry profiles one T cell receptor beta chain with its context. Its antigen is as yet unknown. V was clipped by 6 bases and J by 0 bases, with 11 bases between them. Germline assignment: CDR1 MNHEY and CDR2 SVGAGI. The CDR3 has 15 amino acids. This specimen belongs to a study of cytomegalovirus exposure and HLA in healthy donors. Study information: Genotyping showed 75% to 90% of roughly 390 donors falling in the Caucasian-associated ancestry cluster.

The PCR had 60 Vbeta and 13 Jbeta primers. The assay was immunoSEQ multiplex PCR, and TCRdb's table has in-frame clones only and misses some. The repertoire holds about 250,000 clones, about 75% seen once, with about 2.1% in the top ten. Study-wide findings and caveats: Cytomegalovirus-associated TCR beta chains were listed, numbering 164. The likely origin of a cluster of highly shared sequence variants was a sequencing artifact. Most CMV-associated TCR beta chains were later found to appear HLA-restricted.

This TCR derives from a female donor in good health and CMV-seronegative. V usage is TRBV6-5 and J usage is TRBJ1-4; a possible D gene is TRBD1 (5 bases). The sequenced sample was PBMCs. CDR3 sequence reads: CASRAQGSTNEKLFF. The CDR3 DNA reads TGTGCCAGCAGGGCCCAGGGATCAACTAATGAAAAACTGTTTTTT.